Each of the 3 T cell receptor beta chains below was sequenced from the same sample in a study of CD8 T cells in ankylosing spondylitis. Regarding the study as a whole: Characteristic, it appeared, of ankylosing spondylitis blood was a TCR beta motif of several highly homologous variants.

TCRdb re-called the 5' RACE reads with MiXCR, one entry per CDR3 protein. Among fewer than 650,000 distinct CDR3 sequences listed, over 9.5% were seen once. Their specific antigens are unknown. The material sequenced was blood, either unsorted or a sorted T cell fraction (not recorded which). These TCRs come from a male donor with ankylosing spondylitis.

The chain joins TRBV20-1 to TRBJ1-5; the match to TRBD1 covers 9 bases. The CDR3 runs 14 residues. From germline, CDR1 is DFQATT and CDR2 SNEGSKA (reference sequence). V dropped 6 bases and J dropped 7; count of bases not matched to a gene: 10. The CDR3 spells CSARAGTGHQPQHF. CDR3 DNA: TGCAGTGCGCGAGCCGGGACAGGGCACCAGCCCCAGCATTTT.

The chain recombines TRBV20-1 with TRBJ1-2; D is unresolved. The CDR3 runs 12 residues. Germline V gives CDR1 DFQATT, CDR2 SNEGSKA (reference sequence). V gave up 3 bases and J gave up 8 bases, with 13 bases separating them. CDR3: CSASWVARGYTF. The CDR3 DNA sequence: TGCAGTGCTAGTTGGGTCGCAAGGGGCTACACCTTC.

The table lists this clonotype with many counts. In DNA form, the CDR3 reads TGCAGCGCCAAGGGGCAGGCGGCCTACAATGAGCAGTTCTTC. It yields the protein CSAKGQAAYNEQFF. The rearrangement uses TRBV29-1 and TRBJ2-1, with D perhaps TRBD1 (5 bases). With 7 bases removed from V and 2 bases from J, the gap between germline ends came to 15 bases. Germline-derived CDR1 and CDR2 are SQVTM and ANQGSEA. The CDR3 has 14 residues.